This is a list of T cell receptor beta chains from one sample in a study of T cells after yellow fever vaccination. TCRdb independently ran MiXCR on the 5' RACE reads; one entry per CDR3 protein. The sample contains about 25,000 distinct CDR3 sequences, approximately 3.2% of which appear only once. Sequences were derived from PBMCs, either bulk or a sorted T-cell subset (CD4+, CD8+, memory, or dextramer-sorted; not recorded which), sampled about 49 days after the first yellow fever vaccination. Receptors originate from a man aged 18 to 30 who received the YFV17D yellow fever vaccine. CDR3s include the opening cysteine and the closing phenylalanine or tryptophan. The D gene is left open where the match is weak.

CASSPAQGVLGPQHF,TRBV19,TRBD1,15
CASSQGAGAYNEQFF,TRBV4-3,TRBD2,15
CASRTEYNSPLHF,TRBV6-6,NA,13
CASKLVGKNTEAFF,TRBV5-1,NA,14
CSVSRYNEQFF,TRBV20-1,NA,11
CASSPGGAGNTEAFF,TRBV25-1,NA,15
CASSFFAGAANEQFF,TRBV5-1,NA,15
CASSFLSGLNNEQFF,TRBV5-1,NA,15
CATSDSSGGLQDEQFF,TRBV24-1,TRBD2,16
CASSSPTDTQYF,TRBV5-1,NA,12
CATRYRQGVNTEAFF,TRBV28,TRBD1,15
CASPGPDGELFF,TRBV30,NA,12
CASSLKSGGAETQYF,TRBV7-2,TRBD2,15
CASSELAGEVNEQFF,TRBV25-1,TRBD2,15
CASSQRWVSNQPQHF,TRBV4-1,NA,15
CASSQWTEPNEKLFF,TRBV3-1,NA,15
CASSLAKRGSYGYTF,TRBV5-1,NA,15
CASSQPYAGGGNTGELFF,TRBV3-1,TRBD2,18
CASRTSGYGYTF,TRBV27,NA,12
CSARYVGRGQFF,TRBV20-1,NA,12
CASRGSDTQYF,TRBV5-1,NA,11
CASSYSGTRAATEAFF,TRBV6-2/TRBV6-3,NA,16
CASSGSGTGPYNEQFF,TRBV7-2,NA,16
CASSWQGSMNTEAFF,TRBV7-9,NA,15
CASSRDRENYGYTF,TRBV18,TRBD1,14
CASSLEGTDSPLHF,TRBV5-1,TRBD1,14
CASAPSGPLETQYF,TRBV28,NA,14
CSAFPGQGSGKLFF,TRBV20-1,TRBD1,14
CSVEPAGEQFF,TRBV29-1,NA,11
CASSYNRGLRTQYF,TRBV7-8,TRBD1,14
CASSIEGRPDYGYTF,TRBV19,NA,15
CASSLSRGTFF,TRBV28,NA,11
CASTEIGGGHNEQFF,TRBV28,NA,15
CASSPGQGLTGELFF,TRBV5-1,TRBD1,15
CASINRDNTYEQYF,TRBV6-2/TRBV6-3,NA,14
CASSYLKETQYF,TRBV6-6,NA,12
CSVDPGAGAGTEAFF,TRBV29-1,NA,15
CASEMTGSAEKLFF,TRBV28,NA,14
CASSLGWRVQETQYF,TRBV11-2,NA,15
CASSFLVAGGRSNEQFF,TRBV11-2,TRBD2,17
CSAHRQGFGEQYF,TRBV20-1,TRBD1,13
CASRDRGSYNEQFF,TRBV10-2,TRBD1,14
CASSLYAGARQNNEQFF,TRBV5-6,TRBD2,17
CAWNVWGEDSPLHF,TRBV30,NA,14
CASSSTTGYEQYF,TRBV7-2,NA,13
CASSQVWRGGSYSYNEQFF,TRBV14,TRBD2,19